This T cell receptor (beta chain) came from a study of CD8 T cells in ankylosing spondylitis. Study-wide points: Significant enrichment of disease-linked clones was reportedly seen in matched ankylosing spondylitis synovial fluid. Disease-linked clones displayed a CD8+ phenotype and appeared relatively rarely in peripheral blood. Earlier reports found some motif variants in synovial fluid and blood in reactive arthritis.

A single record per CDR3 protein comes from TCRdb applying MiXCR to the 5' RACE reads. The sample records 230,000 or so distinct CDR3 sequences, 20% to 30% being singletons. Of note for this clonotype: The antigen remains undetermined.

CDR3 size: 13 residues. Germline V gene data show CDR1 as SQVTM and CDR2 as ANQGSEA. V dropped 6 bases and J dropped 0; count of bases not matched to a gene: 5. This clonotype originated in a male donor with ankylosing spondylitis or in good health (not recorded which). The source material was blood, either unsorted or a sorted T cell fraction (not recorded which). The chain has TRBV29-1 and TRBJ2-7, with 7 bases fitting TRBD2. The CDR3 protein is CSVGGLGSYEQYF. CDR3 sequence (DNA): TGCAGCGTGGGGGGGTTGGGCTCCTACGAGCAGTACTTC.